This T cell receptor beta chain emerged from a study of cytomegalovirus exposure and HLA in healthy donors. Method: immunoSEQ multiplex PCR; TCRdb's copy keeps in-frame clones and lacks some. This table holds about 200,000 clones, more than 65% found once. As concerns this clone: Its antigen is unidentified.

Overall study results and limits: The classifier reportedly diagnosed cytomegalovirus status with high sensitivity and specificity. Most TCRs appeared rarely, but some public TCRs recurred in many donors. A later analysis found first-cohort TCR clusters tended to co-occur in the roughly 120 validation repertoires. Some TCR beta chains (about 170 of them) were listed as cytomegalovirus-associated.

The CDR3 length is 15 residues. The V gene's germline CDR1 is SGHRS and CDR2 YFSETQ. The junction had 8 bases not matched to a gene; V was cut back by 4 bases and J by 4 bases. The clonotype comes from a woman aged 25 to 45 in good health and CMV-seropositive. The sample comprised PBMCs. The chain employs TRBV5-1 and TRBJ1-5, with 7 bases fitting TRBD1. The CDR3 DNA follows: TGCGCCAGCAGCACAACCGGGACAGCAAATCAGCCCCAGCATTTT. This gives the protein CASSTTGTANQPQHF.